This T cell receptor beta chain was retrieved from a study of blood T cell dynamics during melanoma immunotherapy. Time point indicated: week 3, after first cycle of checkpoint inhibitor. Blood was drawn before treatment and at week 3 after checkpoint blockade. Apart from a couple of fast progressors, RECIST 1.1 response was judged 12 weeks post-infusion. Patients with prior systemic cancer treatment, concomitant immunosuppressants, or other active malignancies were excluded. The germline V and J ends were trimmed by 4 bases and 0 bases, with 18 bases remaining between them. The CDR3 covers 17 residues. Germline V CDR1 and CDR2: MGHRA, YSYEKL. Here immunoSEQ multiplex PCR was the method, and the copy in TCRdb shows in-frame clones only, minus some. Of 7,500 to 9,500 clones in the sample, about 83% were seen once.

The specimen was blood, collected from a patient treated with checkpoint blockade. This TCR came from a human donor with melanoma. V is TRBV4-1 and J is TRBJ1-1, with a tentative D call TRBD1 (5 bases). This CDR3 reads CASSPGPGGKVNTEAFF. CDR3 sequence (DNA): TGCGCCAGCAGCCCTGGGCCGGGGGGGAAGGTGAACACTGAAGCTTTCTTT.